This TCR beta chain comes out of a study of blood T cell repertoires in COVID-19. It was during active infection that Seattle patients were enrolled and then longitudinally followed. Source study methods: By means of reference gene primer amplification, nucleated cell counts were estimated. The data were produced by immunoSEQ multiplex PCR, yet TCRdb's version contains in-frame clones alone and is incomplete. V and J calls and clone size are given by that table; D and trimming were obtained from the DNA. The data hold approximately 45,000 clones, with 80% to 90% observed a single time. The clonotype comes from a man aged 40-55 years with COVID-19, enrolled during active disease. Sequenced input: peripheral blood.

The CDR3: CASREMVAKNIQYF. DNA for the CDR3: TGTGCCAGCCGGGAGATGGTGGCCAAAAACATTCAGTACTTC. The chain carries TRBV2 and TRBJ2-4, with TRBD2 as a possible D gene (6 bases). This CDR3 is 14 amino acids long. Germline CDR1 reads SNHLY; CDR2 reads FYNNEI. Trimming shortened V by 8 bases and J by 1 base, and 12 bases separated the two germline ends.